One sample yielded the 26 T cell receptor beta chains listed below, sequenced in a study of T cells in Graves' hyperthyroidism and ophthalmopathy. RNA transcripts were the template for amplifying TCR beta CDR3 regions. TCR CDR3 underwent first-round RT-PCR with the HTBI primer set. Via MiXCR, TCRdb re-called the multiplex PCR reads, giving one row per CDR3 protein. The data contain about 690,000 distinct CDR3 sequences, roughly 17% of them singletons. Sequenced: blood. The receptors originated from a man in his fifties or sixties with Graves' hyperthyroidism.

This clonotype was found a few times. The chain links TRBV19 to TRBJ2-7; the D is unclear. In germline, CDR1 is LNHDA, CDR2 SQIVND (reference sequence). Trimming cost V 0 bases and J 2 bases, with 5 bases left between them. This CDR3 is built from 13 residues. The CDR3 coding sequence is TGTGCCAGTAGTATAGATGGGGCCTACGAGCAGTACTTC. It is translated as CASSIDGAYEQYF.

This clonotype appeared a few times. J is TRBJ2-7 and V is TRBV5-6, with 10 bases aligning to TRBD1. The V gene end was trimmed by 5 bases and the J gene end by 3 bases; junction bases not matched to a gene: 8. CDR3 size: 15 residues. Germline values: CDR1 SGHDT, CDR2 YYEEEE. The CDR3: CASRVIGQGVYEQYF. CDR3 DNA: TGTGCCAGCAGAGTCATCGGACAGGGGGTCTACGAGCAGTACTTC. The full variable domain, in which reference TRBV5-6 and TRBJ2-7 provide the parts outside the CDR3, is DAGVTQSPTHLIKTRGQQVTLRCSPKSGHDTVSWYQQALGQGPQFIFQYYEEEERQRGNFPDRFSGHQFPNYSSELNVNALLLGDSALYLCASRVIGQGVYEQYFGPGTRLTVT.

This clonotype is a singleton in its sample. This may stem from a read error, because a much larger clone lies one nucleotide away. The CDR3 sequence: CASSSYPGTEVSYNEQFF. CDR3 nucleotide sequence: TGTGCCAGCAGCTCATATCCGGGTACCGAGGTCTCCTACAATGAGCAGTTCTTC. The V and J genes are TRBV11-1 and TRBJ2-1; unclear D gene. Germline V gives CDR1 SGHAT, CDR2 FQDESV (reference sequence). Trimming removed 4 bases at V and 0 bases at J, with 19 bases between. This CDR3 is built from 18 residues.

There are many counts of this clonotype. The chain recombines TRBV2 with TRBJ2-2, with a possible D match to TRBD2 (6 bases). The CDR3 is 15 amino acids. The V end lost 4 bases, the J end lost 1 base, and 10 bases lay between the germline ends. Looked up from germline, CDR1 is SNHLY and CDR2 is FYNNEI. The chain's CDR3 is CASSGTNRNTGELFF. The CDR3 DNA follows: TGTGCCAGCAGTGGGACTAATAGGAACACCGGGGAGCTGTTTTTT.

The chain uses TRBV20-1 and TRBJ1-2; no clear D. Germline V gene sequence: CDR1 DFQATT, CDR2 SNEGSKA (reference sequence). The CDR3 consists of 14 residues. V was pared by 2 bases and J by 4 bases, with 14 bases between. As DNA, the CDR3 is TGCAGTGCTAGATCTCCAGACCTCGGCTATGGCTACACCTTC. Translating it yields CSARSPDLGYGYTF.

CDR3 bases: TGTGCCACCCGAACCGACTACCAAGGTGGCTACGAGCAGTACTTC. It yields the protein CATRTDYQGGYEQYF. The chain employs TRBV15 and TRBJ2-7, with TRBD2 as a possible D gene (5 bases). V was clipped by 8 bases and J by 3 bases, with 20 bases between them. This CDR3 spans 15 amino acids. CDR1 and CDR2 (germline): LNHNV, YYDKDF (reference sequence).

V and J are TRBV12-3 or TRBV12-4 and TRBJ2-3, with D hard to call. This CDR3 region has 14 residues. Trimming removed 6 bases from V and 1 base from J, with 11 bases in between. The CDR3 bases are TGTGCCAGCAGGCCGTGGTCTGGCACAGATACGCAGTATTTT. Protein: CASRPWSGTDTQYF.

CDR3 in DNA: TGTGCCACCATGGAACGGGGCCCAGGGGATTATAGCAATCAGCCCCAGCATTTT. Translated: CATMERGPGDYSNQPQHF. The chain recombines TRBV6-2 or TRBV6-3 with TRBJ1-5, with D tentatively TRBD1 (6 bases). Germline V CDR1 and CDR2: MNHEY, SVGEGT. Trimming stripped 10 bases from V and 0 bases from J, with 25 bases between. The CDR3 contains 18 residues.

This clonotype was seen many times. The chain couples TRBV28 to TRBJ2-7, with 7 bases fitting TRBD2. The CDR3 loop spans 17 amino acids. Germline V gives CDR1 MDHEN, CDR2 SYDVKM. Losses at the gene ends were 4 bases for V and 6 bases for J; bases not matched to a gene: 18. This CDR3 is CASSSLSGEKTLSEQYF. The CDR3 DNA reads TGTGCCAGCAGTTCCCTAAGCGGGGAAAAAACCCTGAGCGAGCAGTACTTC.

This clonotype was detected many times. V is TRBV6-1 and J is TRBJ2-7; 8 nucleotides align to TRBD2. The CDR3 consists of 14 residues. The junction had 4 bases not matched to a gene; V was cut back by 3 bases and J by 3 bases. The germline CDR1 and CDR2 sequences are MNHNS and SASEGT. This CDR3 is CASSETSDFYEQYF. The CDR3 DNA is TGTGCCAGCAGTGAGACTAGCGATTTCTACGAGCAGTACTTC.

This clonotype was seen repeatedly, ten times or more. This chain uses TRBV28 with TRBJ1-5, with 12 bases lining up with TRBD1. J was trimmed by 5 bases and V by 4 bases; bases with no gene match: 3. The CDR3 extends over 15 amino acids. CDR1 and CDR2 from the germline V gene are MDHEN and SYDVKM. CDR3 bases: TGTGCCAGCAGTTGGGGGACAGGGGGCTATCAGCCCCAGCATTTT. Translated, it gives CASSWGTGGYQPQHF.

This sequence joins TRBV11-2 and TRBJ2-5; 11 bases agree with TRBD2. Looked up from germline, CDR1 is SGHAT and CDR2 is FQNNGV. The CDR3 loop spans 16 amino acids. V was pared by 4 bases and J by 2 bases, with 6 bases of the junction left unmatched. This chain's CDR3 is CASSSRLAGGQETQYF. CDR3 nucleotide sequence: TGTGCCAGCAGCTCACGATTAGCGGGGGGGCAAGAGACCCAGTACTTC.

This clonotype was detected only once. A clone one base away is much larger, so this may be a read error. The J gene is TRBJ2-7, the V gene TRBV27; 11 nucleotides match TRBD1. The CDR3 is made up of 17 amino acids. CDR1 and CDR2 (germline): MNHEY, SMNVEV (reference sequence). As DNA, the CDR3 is TGTGCCGGCAGTTCGACCAGGGACAGGGGGTTTCCCTACGAGCAGTACTTC. Translated: CAGSSTRDRGFPYEQYF.

The table lists this clonotype with many counts. The CDR3 DNA reads TGTGCCACCAGTGATTTACTAGCGGAGAGGACCAATGAGCAGTTCTTC. The encoded protein is CATSDLLAERTNEQFF. The chain links TRBV24-1 to TRBJ2-1; TRBD2 matches at 8 bases. Per the germline V gene, CDR1 is KGHDR and CDR2 is SFDVKD. There are 16 residues in the CDR3. Unmatched junction bases numbered 7, after V lost 1 base and J lost 6 bases.

The gene calls are TRBV12-3 or TRBV12-4 and TRBJ2-5, with TRBD2 matching over 7 bases. After removal of 1 base from V and 2 bases from J, the junction contained 4 bases not matched to a gene. The CDR3 totals 15 residues. The DNA for the CDR3 is TGTGCCAGCAGTTTAGGGGACTACAGACAAGAGACCCAGTACTTC. It encodes CASSLGDYRQETQYF.

The chain is built from TRBV9 and TRBJ2-1; D tentatively reads TRBD1 or TRBD2 (7 bases each). This CDR3 is 16 amino acids long. V was trimmed by 4 bases and J by 5 bases, leaving 19 bases between them. Germline V gives CDR1 SGDLS, CDR2 YYNGEE. DNA of the CDR3: TGTGCCAGCAGCCCAGGGACAGCGGGACACAACAATGAGCAGTTCTTC. It translates to CASSPGTAGHNNEQFF. The whole variable domain, remainder taken from reference TRBV9 and TRBJ2-1, is DSGVTQTPKHLITATGQRVTLRCSPRSGDLSVYWYQQSLDQGLQFLIQYYNGEERAKGNILERFSAQQFPDLHSELNLSSLELGDSALYFCASSPGTAGHNNEQFFGPGTRLTVL.

The chain carries TRBV7-2 and TRBJ2-2, with 12 bases aligning to TRBD2. CDR3 length equals 17 residues. Trimming removed 2 bases from V and 7 bases from J; junction bases left unmatched: 8. From germline, CDR1 is SGHTA and CDR2 FQGNSA. The CDR3, as DNA: TGTGCCAGCAGCTTACCTGCCGGGACTAGCGGGTTCGGGGAGCTGTTTTTT. Amino acid sequence: CASSLPAGTSGFGELFF.

As concerns this clonotype: One end of the junction does not line up with germline, which may come from a read error. V gene TRBV29-1 combines with J gene TRBJ2-1; D ambiguous. Germline values: CDR1 SQVTM, CDR2 ANQGSEA. This CDR3 spans 12 amino acids. For the CDR3, the DNA is TGCAGTGTTGCCCTCCTCTACAATGAGCAGTTCTTC. The encoded protein is CSVALLYNEQFF.

This clonotype was recorded many times. The rearrangement uses TRBV11-2 and TRBJ2-2, with D maybe TRBD2 (5 bases). The CDR3 loop spans 15 amino acids. The germline V gene encodes CDR1 SGHAT and CDR2 FQNNGV. The V gene lost 6 bases and the J gene lost 7 bases, with 18 bases spanning the gap. This CDR3 is CASRPMRARSGELFF. The CDR3 nucleotides read TGTGCCAGCAGACCGATGCGGGCCAGAAGCGGGGAGCTGTTTTTT.

The chain links TRBV6-5 to TRBJ2-2; TRBD1 aligns across 8 bases. The J segment lost 6 bases and the V segment lost 6 bases, leaving 21 bases of the junction unmatched. The CDR3 runs 19 residues. From germline, CDR1 is MNHEY and CDR2 SVGAGI. The CDR3 is CASSSSMVGQGFNAGELFF. DNA of the CDR3: TGTGCCAGCAGCTCCTCAATGGTAGGACAGGGCTTTAACGCCGGGGAGCTGTTTTTT.

This clonotype was seen ten or more times. The genes are TRBV7-2 and TRBJ1-1; 8 bases line up with TRBD1. This CDR3 contains 18 residues. V lost 1 base and J lost 0; bases outside the gene matches: 10. Germline V CDR1 and CDR2: SGHTA, FQGNSA. Written as DNA, the CDR3 is TGTGCCAGCAGCTTAGTGGCGAGGACAGGGACGGTGAACACTGAAGCTTTCTTT. This sequence encodes CASSLVARTGTVNTEAFF.

The chain uses TRBV3-1 and TRBJ2-1, with TRBD2 identical over 14 bases. Germline lookup yields CDR1 LGHDT and CDR2 YNNKEL (reference sequence). There are 14 residues in the CDR3. V dropped 5 bases and J dropped 9; count of bases not matched to a gene: 3. CDR3 nucleotide sequence: TGTGCCAGCAGCGAGACTAGCGGGAGGGCTGAGCAGTTCTTC. Its translation: CASSETSGRAEQFF.

This clonotype came up many times. V gene TRBV28 combines with J gene TRBJ2-7; D not resolved. The V end was cut by 5 bases, the J end by 4 bases, with 9 bases between. Germline V gene sequence: CDR1 MDHEN, CDR2 SYDVKM. The CDR3 extends over 12 amino acids. CDR3 nucleotide sequence: TGTGCCAGCAGTCCAGACCCTTACGAGCAGTACTTC. Amino acid sequence: CASSPDPYEQYF.

The chain is built from TRBV2 and TRBJ1-5, with D maybe TRBD1 (6 bases). The CDR3 is 15 amino acids. V lost 5 bases and J lost 3, with 14 bases in between. Germline CDR1 is SNHLY and CDR2 is FYNNEI. The DNA for the CDR3 is TGTGCCAGCAGTAGGGACACATTCAACAATCAGCCCCAGCATTTT. It specifies CASSRDTFNNQPQHF.

The chain uses TRBV20-1 and TRBJ2-5; D unclear. Germline loops: CDR1 DFQATT, CDR2 SNEGSKA (reference sequence). Trimming took off 0 bases at V and 1 base at J, with 9 bases between the two ends. The CDR3 spans 14 residues. In DNA, the CDR3 is TGCAGTGCTAGAGAGACCGGGTTCCAAGAGACCCAGTACTTC. Translated: CSARETGFQETQYF.

This clonotype was detected ten times or more. The CDR3 loop reads CASSGSTNEQFF. DNA for the CDR3: TGTGCCAGTAGCGGGAGCACGAATGAGCAGTTCTTC. The chain carries TRBV28 and TRBJ2-1; 9 bases match TRBD2. CDR1 MDHEN and CDR2 SYDVKM come from the germline V gene. The CDR3 has 12 residues. With 9 bases clipped from V and 7 bases from J, the junction kept 4 bases outside the gene matches.